What follows are 25 T cell receptor beta chains derived from one specimen sequenced in a study of shared clonotypes between healthy human individuals. Repertoires were generated with immunoSEQ multiplex PCR, while TCRdb's copy carries only in-frame clones and drops some. This table has some 2.1 million clones, 90% to 95% appearing once. Material: naive CD4+ T cells sorted from blood. The subset was: CD45RA+ positively selected. Source of these receptors: a man aged 18-30 years in good health.

The J gene is TRBJ2-3, the V gene TRBV6-1, with D uncertain. The CDR3 covers 13 residues. The ends were cut back, 5 bases at V and 5 bases at J, with 11 bases in the middle. The germline gives CDR1 MNHNS, CDR2 SASEGT. The CDR3 nucleotides read TGTGCCAGCAGTCAGCCTGGATTAGATACGCAGTATTTT. This codes for CASSQPGLDTQYF.

The chain links TRBV6-6 to TRBJ1-1; no definite D call. CDR3 length: 14 residues. Germline V gives CDR1 MNHNY, CDR2 SVGAGI (reference sequence). V was trimmed by 10 bases and J by 1 base, leaving 16 bases between them. The CDR3, as DNA: TGTGCCACCGGACCGGTGGGCAAGAACACTGAAGCTTTCTTT. Translated, it gives CATGPVGKNTEAFF.

This chain links TRBV5-4 with TRBJ2-2, with 8 bases lining up with TRBD1. CDR3 length equals 16 residues. The J segment lost 5 bases and the V segment lost 0 bases, leaving 6 bases of the junction unmatched. The germline CDR1 and CDR2 sequences are SGHNT and YYREEE (reference sequence). CDR3 coding DNA: TGTGCCAGCAGCTTGGACAGGGGGATGAGGACCGGGGAGCTGTTTTTT. Amino acid sequence: CASSLDRGMRTGELFF.

The chain couples TRBV14 to TRBJ2-7; D possibly corresponds to TRBD2 (7 bases). This CDR3 contains 20 residues. Germline CDR1 SGHDN, CDR2 FVKESK. V shed 1 base and J shed 3 bases, with 28 bases lying between them. DNA for the CDR3: TGTGCCAGCAGCCAAGGATCAGGGGACTCCTCGCAGAAGCGGGGCTACGAGCAGTACTTC. The encoded protein is CASSQGSGDSSQKRGYEQYF.

The CDR3 region has the DNA TGTGCCAGCAGCTCACCGACAGGGGATCCCACAGATACGCAGTATTTT. Protein product: CASSSPTGDPTDTQYF. The gene calls are TRBV7-9 and TRBJ2-3, with 8 bases that match TRBD1. The CDR3 is 16 residues long. Unmatched junction bases numbered 8, after V lost 4 bases and J lost 2 bases. Germline V CDR1 and CDR2: SEHNR, FQNEAQ (reference sequence). The entire variable domain, with the rest obtained from reference TRBV7-9 and TRBJ2-3, is as follows: DTGVSQNPRHKITKRGQNVTFRCDPISEHNRLYWYRQTLGQGPEFLTYFQNEAQLEKSRLLSDRFSAERPKGSFSTLEIQRTEQGDSAMYLCASSSPTGDPTDTQYFGPGTRLTVL.

The genes are TRBV4-3 and TRBJ2-1; TRBD1 is a possible D gene (5 bases). The CDR3 totals 16 residues. Trimming pared 0 bases from V and 1 base from J, leaving 10 bases between. Germline-derived CDR1 and CDR2 are LGHNA and YSLEER. The chain's CDR3 is CASSQDQQASYNEQFF. DNA of the CDR3: TGCGCCAGCAGCCAAGATCAACAGGCGTCCTACAATGAGCAGTTCTTC.

The CDR3 DNA follows: TGTGCCAGCAGCTTATCGTCTCAGGGGCAAGAGACCCAGTACTTC. This codes for CASSLSSQGQETQYF. This rearrangement joins TRBV9 to TRBJ2-5, with D possibly matching TRBD1 (6 bases). This CDR3 contains 15 residues. Trimming removed 4 bases from V and 2 bases from J, with 15 bases in between. Germline loops: CDR1 SGDLS, CDR2 YYNGEE.

This chain uses TRBV6-5 with TRBJ2-7, with TRBD2 matching 9 bases. J gave up 3 bases and V 6 bases, and 9 bases lay outside the gene matches. The germline CDR1 and CDR2 sequences are MNHEY and SVGAGI. The CDR3 consists of 15 residues. The CDR3 DNA reads as TGTGCCAGCAGACCCCCGGGACTAGCAAACTACGAGCAGTACTTC. Residues: CASRPPGLANYEQYF.

The V and J genes are TRBV4-1 and TRBJ2-3, with TRBD2 as a possible D gene (5 bases). This CDR3 region has 17 residues. CDR1 is MGHRA, CDR2 YSYEKL, per germline. The V end was cut by 6 bases, the J end by 3 bases, with 22 bases between. The CDR3 loop is CASSLERASAGTDTQYF. DNA of the CDR3: TGCGCCAGCAGTCTTGAGAGGGCGTCCGCCGGGACAGATACGCAGTATTTT.

The chain employs TRBV6-1 and TRBJ2-7; D is tentatively TRBD1 or TRBD2 (5 bases each). V gave up 2 bases and J gave up 1 base, with 12 bases separating them. CDR3 size: 15 residues. The germline V gene has CDR1 MNHNS and CDR2 SASEGT. The CDR3 DNA sequence: TGTGCCAGCAGTGAATTTCGGGGCTTATCCTACGAGCAGTACTTC. The encoded protein is CASSEFRGLSYEQYF.

The CDR3 DNA reads TGTGCCAGCAGCTTGACTAGCGGGGGGGCTGGGGAGACCCAGTACTTC. This sequence encodes CASSLTSGGAGETQYF. The J gene is TRBJ2-5, the V gene TRBV5-4; the match to TRBD2 covers 13 bases. V trimming: 1 base; J trimming: 5 bases; junction bases outside the gene matches: 5. This CDR3 comprises 16 residues. Germline loops: CDR1 SGHNT, CDR2 YYREEE (reference sequence).

The V gene is TRBV2, the J gene TRBJ2-7; D possibly corresponds to TRBD1 (6 bases). Germline loops: CDR1 SNHLY, CDR2 FYNNEI. CDR3 length equals 15 residues. Trimming took 1 base from V and 3 from J, leaving 13 bases between them. The CDR3 sequence is CASSEGGDIYYEQYF. CDR3 in DNA: TGTGCCAGCAGTGAAGGTGGGGACATTTACTACGAGCAGTACTTC.

The V and J genes are TRBV6-1 and TRBJ2-7, with TRBD2 matching over 8 bases. Germline V gene sequence: CDR1 MNHNS, CDR2 SASEGT. Unmatched junction bases numbered 5, after V lost 5 bases and J lost 2 bases. The CDR3 runs 14 residues. The CDR3 is CASSIPGLAYEQYF. The CDR3 DNA sequence: TGTGCCAGCAGTATTCCGGGACTAGCCTACGAGCAGTACTTC.

A word on this clone: Other nucleotide sequences in the sample specify the same CDR3. The chain has TRBV6-5 and TRBJ1-3; 9 positions match TRBD1. Germline CDR1 MNHEY, CDR2 SVGAGI. CDR3 length: 15 amino acids. Germline trimming cut 0 bases from V and 3 bases from J; bases unmatched to any gene: 0. In DNA form, the CDR3 reads TGTGCCAGCAGTTACTCGACAGGGGGTGGAAACACCATATATTTT. This translates into CASSYSTGGGNTIYF.

This clone was picked up a small number of times. This rearrangement joins TRBV29-1 to TRBJ1-2; 9 bases are a match to TRBD1. Per the germline V gene, CDR1 is SQVTM and CDR2 is ANQGSEA. Germline trimming cut 6 bases from V and 4 bases from J; bases unmatched to any gene: 6. The length of the CDR3 is 13 residues. Here the CDR3 DNA reads TGCAGCGTGGCTACAGGGGGCGGCTATGGCTACACCTTC. Amino acid sequence: CSVATGGGYGYTF.

This clone appeared once. The V gene is TRBV5-1, the J gene TRBJ2-2, with D unclear. Trimming took off 4 bases at V and 6 bases at J, with 10 bases between the two ends. From germline, CDR1 is SGHRS and CDR2 YFSETQ. This CDR3 region has 13 residues. For the CDR3, the DNA is TGCGCCAGCAGCACCCCACCAGCCGGGGAGCTGTTTTTT. Encoded protein: CASSTPPAGELFF.

Details on this clone: Other DNA sequences within the sample encode an identical CDR3. The chain carries TRBV5-1 and TRBJ2-2; a weak D match, TRBD2 (5 bases). Per the germline V gene, CDR1 is SGHRS and CDR2 is YFSETQ. With 2 bases removed from V and 2 bases from J, the gap between germline ends came to 10 bases. The CDR3 covers 15 residues. The CDR3, as DNA: TGCGCCAGCAGCTTAGCAAGCGGCAACACCGGGGAGCTGTTTTTT. Its translation is CASSLASGNTGELFF.

Notes on this clone: A read error may produce the germline difference seen at one junction end. The chain couples TRBV7-9 to TRBJ1-2; 8 positions agree with TRBD1. Germline CDR1 is SEHNR and CDR2 is FQNEAQ (reference sequence). This CDR3 region has 11 residues. The CDR3 here is CASSSYDRGDF. DNA for the CDR3: TGTGCCAGCAGCTCCTACGACAGGGGCGACTTC. Full variable domain (remainder filled in from reference TRBV7-9 and TRBJ1-2): DTGVSQNPRHKITKRGQNVTFRCDPISEHNRLYWYRQTLGQGPEFLTYFQNEAQLEKSRLLSDRFSAERPKGSFSTLEIQRTEQGDSAMYLCASSSYDRGDFGSGTRLTVV.

The chain is built from TRBV25-1 and TRBJ2-7, with 7 bases lining up with TRBD2. The CDR3 sequence is 14 residues long. Germline assignment: CDR1 MGHDK and CDR2 SYGVNS. Trimming at V came to 5 bases and at J to 3 bases, leaving 7 bases not matched to a gene. The DNA for the CDR3 is TGTGCCAGCAGTAGGTCTAGCGGCGACTACGAGCAGTACTTC. Translated: CASSRSSGDYEQYF.

The gene calls are TRBV30 and TRBJ2-2, with D tentatively TRBD1 or TRBD2 (6 bases each). Trimming removed 4 bases at V and 5 bases at J, with 14 bases between. The CDR3 sequence is 14 residues long. From germline, CDR1 is GTSNPN and CDR2 SVGIG (reference sequence). Here the CDR3 reads CAWTLIGGTGELFF. The CDR3 DNA reads TGTGCCTGGACCCTCATAGGGGGGACCGGGGAGCTGTTTTTT.

V gene TRBV2 combines with J gene TRBJ2-2, with D unclear. V gave up 3 bases and J gave up 3 bases, with 5 bases separating them. The CDR3 loop spans 13 amino acids. Germline V gene data show CDR1 as SNHLY and CDR2 as FYNNEI. The CDR3 loop is CASSEEHTGELFF. CDR3 nucleotides: TGTGCCAGCAGTGAGGAACACACCGGGGAGCTGTTTTTT.

The V call is TRBV7-2, the J call TRBJ1-2; TRBD1 is a possible D gene (5 bases). The length of the CDR3 is 15 residues. Per germline, CDR1 SGHTA and CDR2 FQGNSA. The germline V and J ends were trimmed by 3 bases and 8 bases, with 19 bases remaining between them. The CDR3 DNA follows: TGTGCCAGCAGCTTGGAGGGGCCCAGGGTGAGGGGCTACACCTTC. Protein product: CASSLEGPRVRGYTF.

The chain recombines TRBV2 with TRBJ1-4; D unresolved. Germline CDR1 reads SNHLY; CDR2 reads FYNNEI. The CDR3 extends over 15 amino acids. The V and J ends lost 3 bases and 2 bases respectively, with 10 bases between them. This CDR3 reads CASSDFTGTNEKLFF. As DNA, the CDR3 is TGTGCCAGCAGTGACTTTACGGGTACTAATGAAAAACTGTTTTTT.

Remarks on this clone: Different DNA sequences within this sample yield the same CDR3. The rearrangement uses TRBV5-6 and TRBJ2-5; D is possibly TRBD2 (5 bases). The V gene lost 0 bases and the J gene lost 1 base, with 7 bases spanning the gap. The CDR3 is 14 amino acids. Germline CDR1 and CDR2: SGHDT and YYEEEE. The DNA for the CDR3 is TGTGCCAGCAGCTTGGGGACTGTCCAAGAGACCCAGTACTTC. Protein sequence: CASSLGTVQETQYF.

The chain employs TRBV5-8 and TRBJ2-7; D is perhaps TRBD1 (5 bases). The V gene's germline CDR1 is SGHTS and CDR2 YDEGEE. V lost 2 bases to trimming and J lost 5 bases, with 14 bases between them. CDR3 size: 14 residues. The CDR3 DNA follows: TGTGCCAGCAGCTTTCGACAGCCGAGCGACGAGCAGTACTTC. Translated, it gives CASSFRQPSDEQYF.